A single sample is the source of the 8 T cell receptor beta chains below, sequenced in a study of technical replicates of blood from a handful of donors. Method: immunoSEQ multiplex PCR; TCRdb's copy keeps in-frame clones and lacks some. The profile covers some 80,000 clones, with 85% to 95% appearing a single time and 0.41% taken by the ten largest. Sequences were obtained from T cells isolated from PBMCs. These receptor sequences come from a human donor in good health.

CDR3 sequence: CASSGQRERVDTQYF. The CDR3, as DNA: TGTGCCAGCAGTGGGCAGCGGGAGCGTGTAGATACGCAGTATTTT. The V gene is TRBV2, the J gene TRBJ2-3; 8 bases map to TRBD2. The CDR3 is 15 amino acids. The ends lost 4 bases at V and 5 bases at J; junction bases unmatched: 8. Germline loops: CDR1 SNHLY, CDR2 FYNNEI.

The chain combines TRBV19 with TRBJ1-3; TRBD1 is a possible D gene (6 bases). Trimming left V 6 bases short and J 2 bases short, with 11 bases between. CDR3 size: 14 residues. Germline V CDR1 and CDR2: LNHDA, SQIVND (reference sequence). CDR3 in DNA: TGTGCCAGTAGACTCGGGACAACTGGAAACACCATATATTTT. It yields the protein CASRLGTTGNTIYF.

This rearrangement joins TRBV12-5 to TRBJ2-7; D call uncertain. From germline, CDR1 is LGHNT and CDR2 FRNRAP. The CDR3 is 11 residues long. V lost 6 bases and J 3 bases, leaving 6 bases between the germline ends. The chain's CDR3 is CASGLGYEQYF. The CDR3 nucleotides read TGTGCTAGTGGCCTCGGCTACGAGCAGTACTTC.

V and J are TRBV19 and TRBJ1-3; possibly TRBD1 for D (5 bases). This CDR3 contains 16 residues. The V gene's germline CDR1 is LNHDA and CDR2 SQIVND (reference sequence). The ends were cut back, 5 bases at V and 0 bases at J, with 14 bases in the middle. CDR3: CASSFGTGDSGNTIYF. In DNA form, the CDR3 reads TGTGCCAGTAGTTTTGGGACGGGAGACTCTGGAAACACCATATATTTT.

The chain combines TRBV7-9 with TRBJ2-1; D might be TRBD1 (5 bases). Per germline, CDR1 SEHNR and CDR2 FQNEAQ (reference sequence). The CDR3 has 13 residues. The germline V and J ends were trimmed by 7 bases and 4 bases, with 11 bases remaining between them. The CDR3 nucleotides read TGTGCCAGCATCGACAGCCTATACAATGAGCAGTTCTTC. As protein: CASIDSLYNEQFF.

The chain combines TRBV10-1 with TRBJ2-5; D unresolved. The CDR3 spans 14 residues. V lost 9 bases and J lost 2, with 16 bases in between. Germline loops: CDR1 WNHNN, CDR2 SYGVQD (reference sequence). For the CDR3, the DNA is TGCGCCAGTCAATCCCAACAGCTACAAGAGACCCAGTACTTC. It is translated as CASQSQQLQETQYF.

V usage is TRBV28 and J usage is TRBJ2-2, with 7 nucleotides matching TRBD1. Germline values: CDR1 MDHEN, CDR2 SYDVKM. The CDR3 consists of 15 residues. After removal of 1 base from V and 3 bases from J, the junction contained 2 bases not matched to a gene. The CDR3 DNA is TGTGCCAGCAGTTTATACACAGGGGACACCGGGGAGCTGTTTTTT. This gives the protein CASSLYTGDTGELFF. The full variable domain, rest sourced from reference TRBV28 and TRBJ2-2, is DVKVTQSSRYLVKRTGEKVFLECVQDMDHENMFWYRQDPGLGLRLIYFSYDVKMKEKGDIPEGYSVSREKKERFSLILESASTNQTSMYLCASSLYTGDTGELFFGEGSRLTVL.

This chain joins TRBV27 and TRBJ2-7; a weak D match, TRBD1 (6 bases). The V gene lost 3 bases and the J gene lost 0 bases, with 9 bases spanning the gap. The length of the CDR3 is 14 residues. From germline, CDR1 is MNHEY and CDR2 SMNVEV (reference sequence). In DNA, the CDR3 is TGTGCCAGCAGTTTTGCGACAGGCTCCTACGAGCAGTACTTC. This encodes CASSFATGSYEQYF.